The rows below give T cell receptor beta chains drawn from one sample of a study of T cell clones after liver transplantation. The protocol was immunoSEQ multiplex PCR, while the TCRdb copy is restricted to in-frame clones and leaves out a portion. The sample carries about 60,000 clones, about 70% recorded once. The sample in question was CD4+ T cells from blood, obtained before liver transplant. The receptor set was obtained from a human donor who received a liver transplant. The CDR3 runs from the conserved cysteine through the conserved F or W. The order of the fields is J gene, V gene, D gene, clone size, CDR3 protein, CDR3 DNA. The D gene is left open where the match is weak. Rows may omit the clone size; those that give it use once, few, many or a size class.

j_call: TRBJ1-5; v_call: TRBV4-1; d_call: .; clone_size: .; cdr3_aa: CASSQVGGARSNQPQHF; cdr3_nt: TGCGCCAGCAGCCAAGTTGGGGGGGCTCGGAGCAATCAGCCCCAGCATTTT
j_call: TRBJ1-2; v_call: TRBV18; d_call: TRBD1; clone_size: few; cdr3_aa: CASSPPVVQGAGYTF; cdr3_nt: TGTGCCAGCTCACCACCGGTAGTCCAGGGGGCTGGCTACACCTTC
j_call: TRBJ1-1; v_call: TRBV28; d_call: .; clone_size: .; cdr3_aa: CASSPLDRPGGTEAFF; cdr3_nt: TGTGCCAGCAGTCCGCTGGACCGACCGGGGGGAACTGAAGCTTTCTTT
j_call: TRBJ1-5; v_call: TRBV4-1; d_call: .; clone_size: .; cdr3_aa: CASRQQGLGQPQHF; cdr3_nt: TGCGCCAGCAGACAACAGGGTTTAGGGCAGCCCCAGCATTTT
j_call: TRBJ1-1; v_call: TRBV28; d_call: TRBD1; clone_size: .; cdr3_aa: CASRDRVLEWSINTEAFF; cdr3_nt: TGTGCCAGCAGGGACAGGGTCTTGGAGTGGTCCATAAACACTGAAGCTTTCTTT
j_call: TRBJ2-7; v_call: TRBV6-5; d_call: .; clone_size: .; cdr3_aa: CASSSEGSEQYF; cdr3_nt: TGTGCCAGCAGCTCGGAAGGGAGCGAGCAGTACTTC
j_call: TRBJ2-1; v_call: TRBV9; d_call: TRBD2; clone_size: once; cdr3_aa: CASSATSGFSYNEQFF; cdr3_nt: TGTGCCAGCAGCGCCACTAGCGGGTTCTCCTACAATGAGCAGTTCTTC
j_call: TRBJ2-7; v_call: TRBV11-3; d_call: .; clone_size: few; cdr3_aa: CASSHARDEQYF; cdr3_nt: TGTGCCAGCAGCCATGCTCGGGACGAGCAGTACTTC
j_call: TRBJ1-2; v_call: TRBV6-1; d_call: .; clone_size: .; cdr3_aa: CASNDANYGYTF; cdr3_nt: TGTGCCAGCAATGACGCTAACTATGGCTACACCTTC
j_call: TRBJ2-3; v_call: TRBV28; d_call: TRBD1; clone_size: .; cdr3_aa: CASRASGRGLGGGRADTQYF; cdr3_nt: TGTGCCAGCAGAGCGTCGGGCAGGGGGCTTGGGGGCGGCCGGGCAGATACGCAGTATTTT
j_call: TRBJ2-1; v_call: TRBV25-1; d_call: TRBD1; clone_size: .; cdr3_aa: CASNRGNDNEQFF; cdr3_nt: TGTGCCAGTAACAGGGGGAATGACAATGAGCAGTTCTTC
j_call: TRBJ1-2; v_call: TRBV2; d_call: .; clone_size: .; cdr3_aa: CASSGLSGIGGYTF; cdr3_nt: TGTGCCAGCAGTGGTCTGTCGGGGATTGGTGGCTACACCTTC
j_call: TRBJ2-7; v_call: TRBV28; d_call: .; clone_size: few; cdr3_aa: CASSWAQGQYF; cdr3_nt: TGTGCCAGCAGTTGGGCACAGGGGCAGTACTTC
j_call: TRBJ2-3; v_call: TRBV9; d_call: .; clone_size: .; cdr3_aa: CASTRGDTQYF; cdr3_nt: TGTGCCAGCACTCGGGGGGATACGCAGTATTTT